This T cell receptor beta chain originates from a study of blood T cell repertoires in COVID-19. At the level of the study: The study drew acute and convalescent COVID-19 samples from the United States, Italy and Spain.

Original methodology: Counts of nucleated cells, estimated from reference gene primer amplification, were obtained. Sequenced by immunoSEQ multiplex PCR; TCRdb stores in-frame clones only, minus some. That table is the source of V, J and clone size, and D and trimming were worked out from the DNA. Of some 270,000 clones listed, roughly 86% are singletons. Per germline, CDR1 SGHAT and CDR2 FQDESV (reference sequence). V lost 1 base and J 4 bases, leaving 10 bases between the germline ends. The CDR3 length is 14 residues. Only a few counts were recorded for this clone. The V gene is TRBV11-1, the J gene TRBJ1-1; maybe TRBD1 (6 bases). Sequenced material: peripheral blood. This receptor was identified in an older woman who had recovered from COVID-19. The CDR3 sequence: CASSLGGGATEAFF. In DNA form, the CDR3 reads TGTGCCAGCAGCTTAGGAGGGGGGGCCACTGAAGCTTTCTTT.